Sequencing of this T cell receptor (beta chain) was carried out in a study of blood T cell repertoires in COVID-19. The wider study: Sources were T cells, B-cell-depleted T cells, or PBMCs; the material itself was cDNA or gDNA.

Looked up from germline, CDR1 is MDHEN and CDR2 is SYDVKM. V was clipped by 2 bases and J by 5 bases; unmatched bases: 5. CDR3 size: 15 residues. Using immunoSEQ multiplex PCR, the repertoire was profiled, and TCRdb retains in-frame clones only, with some absent. This sample has 200,000 to 250,000 clones, with roughly 90% found just once. This receptor was identified in a man aged 18 to 30 with acute COVID-19. Input material: PBMCs or T cells enriched from blood (not recorded which). The J gene is TRBJ1-4, the V gene TRBV28; 7 positions match TRBD1. DNA of the CDR3: TGTGCCAGCAGTTTAGGGCCAGGGGGGAATGAAAAACTGTTTTTT. It yields the protein CASSLGPGGNEKLFF.